Sequencing of this T cell receptor (beta chain) was carried out in a study of beta chain features in type 1 diabetes. Germline V gene lookup returns CDR1 SGHDT and CDR2 YYEEEE. The CDR3 contains 12 residues. V lost 3 bases and J lost 2, with 6 bases in between. Each donor gave one heparinised blood draw averaging approximately 120 mL. As regards this clone: Its target is unknown.

Expressed TCRB transcripts were sequenced because the isolated RNA had all been reverse transcribed beforehand. Deep immunoSEQ sequencing covered naive, central memory and regulatory T cell samples. The method was immunoSEQ multiplex PCR; TCRdb's version includes in-frame clones alone and lacks a portion of them. Counted here are tens of thousands of clones, around 63% occurring once; the ten biggest clones make up 1.5% to 2%. Points from the study as a whole: Naive, central memory and Treg TCRB repertoires appeared more alike in patients than in healthy donors. The cDNA sequencing approach could over-represent high-TCR-expressing cells. Across all four CD4+ subsets, people with type 1 diabetes showed modestly shorter TCRB CDR3s.

The chain combines TRBV5-6 with TRBJ2-7, with D tentatively TRBD2 (5 bases). The receptor's source is a man aged 25-45 years with type 1 diabetes. Some clones in this sample may be carry-over from other donors' samples. The sequencing input was Tregs from blood. This chain's CDR3 is CASSYGTYEQYF. For the CDR3, the DNA is TGTGCCAGCAGCTACGGGACCTACGAGCAGTACTTC.